Below are 28 T cell receptor beta chains sequenced from a single sample in a study of blood T cell repertoires in COVID-19. Produced via immunoSEQ multiplex PCR; TCRdb's table is partial and in-frame only. The data contain approximately 150,000 clones, about four fifths of them singletons. Input material: peripheral blood. The source is a human donor in a cohort sampled during active COVID-19.

V gene TRBV5-4 combines with J gene TRBJ2-3; D perhaps matches TRBD2 (5 bases). Deletions cut 3 bases from V and 4 bases from J, with 21 bases between. The CDR3 spans 17 residues. CDR1 and CDR2 from the germline V gene are SGHNT and YYREEE (reference sequence). Here the CDR3 reads CASSYPGGSSTPDTQYF. CDR3 nucleotide sequence: TGTGCCAGCAGCTACCCGGGCGGGTCGTCAACACCAGATACGCAGTATTTT.

This clone appeared a few times. The chain recombines TRBV7-2 with TRBJ2-1; the match to TRBD2 covers 11 bases. There are 15 residues in the CDR3. Looked up from germline, CDR1 is SGHTA and CDR2 is FQGNSA. V shed 6 bases and J 5 bases; nucleotides not matched to a gene: 6. CDR3 in amino acids: CASRQGLAENNEQFF. In DNA form, the CDR3 reads TGTGCCAGCAGACAGGGACTAGCGGAAAACAATGAGCAGTTCTTC.

This rearrangement joins TRBV14 to TRBJ1-4, with 7 bases that match TRBD1. Germline V gene data show CDR1 as SGHDN and CDR2 as FVKESK. Germline trimming cut 5 bases from V and 8 bases from J; bases unmatched to any gene: 11. The CDR3 loop spans 15 amino acids. The CDR3 DNA is TGTGCCAGCAGCTATTACAGGGGAGTGGGAGAAAAACTGTTTTTT. Translating it yields CASSYYRGVGEKLFF.

The chain uses TRBV4-1 and TRBJ2-7; 9 nucleotides line up with TRBD1. V trimming: 3 bases; J trimming: 5 bases; junction bases outside the gene matches: 5. CDR1 is MGHRA, CDR2 YSYEKL, per germline. The CDR3 extends over 14 amino acids. The CDR3 spells CASSHPGQGNEQYF. CDR3 coding DNA: TGCGCCAGCAGCCACCCGGGACAGGGAAACGAGCAGTACTTC.

The chain joins TRBV4-3 to TRBJ1-2, with 9 nucleotides matching TRBD1. CDR1 is LGHNA, CDR2 YSLEER, per germline. This CDR3 spans 14 amino acids. Unmatched junction bases numbered 6, after V lost 3 bases and J lost 7 bases. CDR3 bases: TGCGCCAGCAGCCAGGCTGGGACAGGGAGTGGCTACACCTTC. Residues: CASSQAGTGSGYTF.

The chain recombines TRBV11-1 with TRBJ1-1, with D unresolved. CDR1 SGHAT and CDR2 FQDESV come from the germline V gene (reference sequence). The CDR3 is made up of 14 amino acids. V lost 4 bases and J 1 base, leaving 10 bases between the germline ends. The CDR3 nucleotides read TGTGCCAGCAGCTCGAGGCGGGGGAACACTGAAGCTTTCTTT. Protein product: CASSSRRGNTEAFF.

The rearrangement joins TRBV18 to TRBJ1-3, with D tentatively TRBD1 (5 bases). Germline CDR1 and CDR2: KGHSH and LQKENI. The CDR3 extends over 16 amino acids. V gave up 5 bases and J gave up 0 bases, with 14 bases separating them. The CDR3 nucleotides read TGTGCCAGCTCAACGACAGATTCGAGCTCTGGAAACACCATATATTTT. It is translated as CASSTTDSSSGNTIYF. The entire variable domain, with the rest obtained from reference TRBV18 and TRBJ1-3, is as follows: NAGVMQNPRHLVRRRGQEARLRCSPMKGHSHVYWYRQLPEEGLKFMVYLQKENIIDESGMPKERFSAEFPKEGPSILRIQQVVRGDSAAYFCASSTTDSSSGNTIYFGEGSWLTVV.

V gene TRBV18 combines with J gene TRBJ2-1; TRBD2 matches 10 bases. The J segment lost 9 bases and the V segment lost 4 bases, leaving 18 bases of the junction unmatched. The CDR3 is 18 residues long. Germline-derived CDR1 and CDR2 are KGHSH and LQKENI. The CDR3, as DNA: TGTGCCAGCTCACTCCTAGCGGGAGACCCGAGGGTAGGGAGTGAGCAGTTCTTC. Its protein is CASSLLAGDPRVGSEQFF.

This chain connects TRBV7-2 to TRBJ1-5, with 9 bases aligning to TRBD1. Germline CDR1 reads SGHTA; CDR2 reads FQGNSA. The CDR3 contains 18 residues. Trimming at V came to 2 bases and at J to 1 base, leaving 9 bases not matched to a gene. Here the CDR3 DNA reads TGTGCCAGCAGCTTAACCGGGACAGGGATTGGGAGCAATCAGCCCCAGCATTTT. Translating gives CASSLTGTGIGSNQPQHF.

The J gene is TRBJ2-5, the V gene TRBV19; TRBD2 is a possible D gene (5 bases). Trimming cost V 2 bases and J 6 bases, with 19 bases left between them. The germline CDR1 and CDR2 sequences are LNHDA and SQIVND (reference sequence). CDR3 length equals 16 residues. CDR3 residues: CASSIKFGPEGQTQYF. The CDR3 DNA reads as TGTGCCAGTAGTATAAAATTCGGGCCTGAGGGCCAGACCCAGTACTTC.

This clone was seen more than once but under ten times. The genes are TRBV9 and TRBJ1-4; 7 nucleotides agree with TRBD1. There are 15 residues in the CDR3. Unmatched junction bases numbered 8, after V lost 0 bases and J lost 9 bases. CDR1 and CDR2 (germline): SGDLS, YYNGEE. The CDR3 reads CASSVGFGTAQKLFF. CDR3 nucleotides: TGTGCCAGCAGCGTAGGTTTCGGGACAGCCCAAAAACTGTTTTTT. Combining the CDR3 with reference TRBV9 and TRBJ1-4 gives the whole variable domain DSGVTQTPKHLITATGQRVTLRCSPRSGDLSVYWYQQSLDQGLQFLIQYYNGEERAKGNILERFSAQQFPDLHSELNLSSLELGDSALYFCASSVGFGTAQKLFFGSGTQLSVL.

The J gene is TRBJ2-2, the V gene TRBV5-4; 7 bases fit TRBD1. Germline V gene data show CDR1 as SGHNT and CDR2 as YYREEE (reference sequence). V trimming: 4 bases; J trimming: 1 base; junction bases outside the gene matches: 4. The CDR3 sequence is 15 residues long. The CDR3 reads CASSTRQGNTGELFF. CDR3 DNA sequence: TGTGCCAGCAGCACGCGACAGGGGAACACCGGGGAGCTGTTTTTT.

The J gene is TRBJ1-2, the V gene TRBV9; unclear D gene. V was shortened by 5 bases and J by 3 bases, with 11 bases between the two germline ends. Germline-derived CDR1 and CDR2 are SGDLS and YYNGEE. The CDR3 extends over 13 amino acids. The CDR3 sequence is CASSREVDYGYTF. CDR3 DNA: TGTGCCAGCAGTCGGGAGGTTGACTATGGCTACACCTTC.

This clone was detected only once. The chain couples TRBV7-2 to TRBJ1-1; TRBD1 might be the D (6 bases). The V end lost 5 bases, the J end lost 1 base, and 14 bases lay between the germline ends. The CDR3 covers 15 residues. Per germline, CDR1 SGHTA and CDR2 FQGNSA. The CDR3 is CASSQGRVGNTEAFF. DNA for the CDR3: TGTGCCAGCAGCCAGGGGAGGGTGGGGAACACTGAAGCTTTCTTT.

V and J are TRBV6-1 and TRBJ2-7; D is unresolved. This CDR3 is built from 12 residues. Germline CDR1 reads MNHNS; CDR2 reads SASEGT. The V end was cut by 0 bases, the J end by 3 bases, with 3 bases between. CDR3 nucleotides: TGTGCCAGCAGTGAAGCCAGCTACGAGCAGTACTTC. Protein sequence: CASSEASYEQYF.

The rearrangement uses TRBV7-3 and TRBJ2-2, with a weak D call TRBD2 (5 bases). The CDR3 totals 16 residues. Germline values: CDR1 SGHTA, CDR2 FQGTGA. The V and J ends lost 0 bases and 5 bases respectively, with 13 bases between them. CDR3 residues: CASSLTPLAGTGELFF. CDR3 nucleotide sequence: TGTGCCAGCAGCTTAACGCCGCTAGCAGGAACCGGGGAGCTGTTTTTT.

The chain links TRBV21-1 to TRBJ2-7; the D segment call TRBD2 is taken from the table without a DNA check. TRBV21-1 is a listed pseudogene. The CDR3 has 20 amino acids. CDR3 loop: CASSPHPGVTTSRTFYEQYF. In nucleotides, the CDR3 is TGTGCCAGCAGCCCCCACCCGGGGGTAACGACATCCCGGACCTTCTACGAGCAGTACTTC.

This clone has a single count. The rearrangement links TRBV6-6 to TRBJ1-6; 10 bases are shared with TRBD1. The trim removed 2 bases at V and 10 bases at J, leaving 5 bases unmatched. The germline gives CDR1 MNHNY, CDR2 SVGAGI (reference sequence). The CDR3 extends over 15 amino acids. CDR3 sequence reads: CASSYRTGGRSPLHF. For the CDR3, the DNA is TGTGCCAGCAGTTACCGGACAGGGGGAAGGTCACCCCTCCACTTT.

The chain uses TRBV6-5 and TRBJ2-7; a weak D match, TRBD1 (6 bases). Germline CDR1 is MNHEY and CDR2 is SVGAGI. The CDR3 is made up of 15 amino acids. V lost 4 bases, J lost 3 bases, and 16 bases lay in between. The DNA for the CDR3 is TGTGCCAGCAGTTTCGAAAGGGGGTTTGACTACGAGCAGTACTTC. The encoded protein is CASSFERGFDYEQYF.

The chain employs TRBV3-1 (or the pseudogene TRBV3-2) and TRBJ2-1; 7 nucleotides match TRBD2. The CDR3 contains 16 residues. Trimming took 2 bases from V and 6 from J; bases not matched to a gene: 10. The germline V gene encodes CDR1 LGHDT and CDR2 YNNKEL (reference sequence). CDR3 amino acids: CASSQLGGRVPNEQFF. CDR3 DNA: TGTGCCAGCAGCCAACTCGGCGGGAGAGTGCCCAATGAGCAGTTCTTC.

The chain joins TRBV5-4 to TRBJ1-1, with 7 bases lining up with TRBD1. This CDR3 region has 16 residues. CDR1 is SGHNT and CDR2 is YYREEE in the germline V gene (reference sequence). V trimming: 4 bases; J trimming: 3 bases; junction bases outside the gene matches: 12. The CDR3 loop is CASSPLQGPEDTEAFF. The CDR3 DNA follows: TGTGCCAGCAGCCCTCTACAGGGGCCGGAGGACACTGAAGCTTTCTTT.

The chain uses TRBV24-1 and TRBJ2-1; 7 positions match TRBD2. Per the germline V gene, CDR1 is KGHDR and CDR2 is SFDVKD. The CDR3 is made up of 16 amino acids. V dropped 4 bases and J dropped 0; count of bases not matched to a gene: 5. The CDR3 sequence: CATSDAGTNSYNEQFF. The CDR3 bases are TGTGCCACCAGTGACGCCGGGACTAACTCCTACAATGAGCAGTTCTTC.

A few counts support this clone. The V and J genes are TRBV9 and TRBJ1-6; D unresolved. V dropped 0 bases and J dropped 7 bases, with 5 bases sitting between them. CDR1 and CDR2 (germline): SGDLS, YYNGEE. CDR3 length equals 13 residues. CDR3 in amino acids: CASSVEQNSPLHF. The CDR3 DNA reads TGTGCCAGCAGCGTAGAACAGAATTCACCCCTCCACTTT.

V gene TRBV6-2 or TRBV6-3 combines with J gene TRBJ1-5; D is unresolved. Germline V gene data show CDR1 as MNHEY and CDR2 as SVGEGT. The CDR3 is 15 amino acids. The V and J ends lost 4 bases and 0 bases respectively, with 10 bases between them. The chain's CDR3 is CASSFGFHSNQPQHF. For the CDR3, the DNA is TGTGCCAGCAGTTTCGGGTTCCATAGCAATCAGCCCCAGCATTTT.

This chain links TRBV5-1 with TRBJ1-1; the match to TRBD1 covers 9 bases. CDR1 and CDR2 (germline): SGHRS, YFSETQ. The V gene end was trimmed by 4 bases and the J gene end by 7 bases; junction bases not matched to a gene: 11. The CDR3 has 15 residues. CDR3 nucleotides: TGCGCCAGCAGCCAGCCCGTGGGACAGGGTGGTGAAGCTTTCTTT. Protein: CASSQPVGQGGEAFF.

This chain connects TRBV18 to TRBJ2-5; D is perhaps TRBD2 (5 bases). The length of the CDR3 is 13 residues. Per the germline V gene, CDR1 is KGHSH and CDR2 is LQKENI. V was shortened by 6 bases and J by 5 bases, with 13 bases between the two germline ends. Here the CDR3 reads CASSAAGLETQYF. CDR3 sequence (DNA): TGTGCCAGCTCCGCGGCCGGACTTGAGACCCAGTACTTC.

J is TRBJ1-2 and V is TRBV4-1; D gene uncertain. Trimming pared 4 bases from V and 4 bases from J, leaving 19 bases between. The CDR3 sequence is 16 residues long. Germline V lookup: CDR1 MGHRA, CDR2 YSYEKL. In DNA form, the CDR3 reads TGCGCCAGCAGCCCAGACCCTCGGGGAGCTGCCTATGGCTACACCTTC. It yields the protein CASSPDPRGAAYGYTF.

The chain couples TRBV27 to TRBJ1-2; D perhaps matches TRBD1 (5 bases). Germline V gene data show CDR1 as MNHEY and CDR2 as SMNVEV (reference sequence). This CDR3 contains 13 residues. Trimming cost V 9 bases and J 5 bases, with 16 bases left between them. The CDR3 loop is CASSTRGIYGYTF. The CDR3 coding sequence is TGTGCCAGTTCGACGCGGGGGATTTATGGCTACACCTTC.